Listed below are T cell receptor beta chains from one sample, sequenced in a study of blood T cell repertoires in COVID-19. Data came from immunoSEQ multiplex PCR; TCRdb stores just in-frame clones and leaves some out. The table includes about 200,000 clones, 65% to 80% detected once. The sequenced material came from peripheral blood. Receptors originate from a middle-aged man who had recovered from COVID-19. Both conserved end residues are part of each CDR3. A D gene is named only where the DNA matches it firmly. Part of the rows lack a size; the others show once, few, many or a class for expanded clones.

D	V	size	J	CDR3	DNA
TRBD1	TRBV24-1	once	TRBJ1-5	CATSDSLRTGQPQHF	TGTGCCACCAGTGATTCGCTGAGGACAGGTCAGCCCCAGCATTTT
TRBD2	TRBV3-1/TRBV3-2	once	TRBJ2-7	CASSLAGESEQYF	TGTGCCAGCAGCCTCGCGGGGGAGAGCGAGCAGTACTTC
NA	TRBV5-4	NA	TRBJ1-4	CASSLNFATNEKLFF	TGTGCCAGCAGCTTAAACTTTGCAACTAATGAAAAACTGTTTTTT
TRBD2	TRBV19	NA	TRBJ2-7	CASTTQLAGGPHEQYF	TGTGCCAGTACCACCCAACTAGCGGGAGGGCCCCACGAGCAGTACTTC
TRBD1	TRBV9	NA	TRBJ2-3	CASSQQGLTDTQYF	TGTGCCAGCAGCCAACAGGGGCTCACAGATACGCAGTATTTT
TRBD1	TRBV19	NA	TRBJ1-4	CASSYPGGSEKLFF	TGTGCCAGTAGTTATCCAGGGGGGAGTGAAAAACTGTTTTTT
NA	TRBV5-4	NA	TRBJ1-3	CASSNPTRGNTIYF	TGTGCCAGCAGCAACCCCACGCGAGGAAACACCATATATTTT
TRBD1	TRBV15	NA	TRBJ2-7	CATSREARDRGNYEQYF	TGTGCCACCAGCAGAGAAGCCCGGGACAGGGGAAACTACGAGCAGTACTTC
TRBD2	TRBV4-3	NA	TRBJ2-1	CASSQRAGTSGYNEQFF	TGCGCCAGCAGCCAAAGGGCCGGGACTAGCGGGTACAATGAGCAGTTCTTC
NA	TRBV12-3/TRBV12-4	NA	TRBJ1-2	CASWTVIYGYTF	TGTGCCAGCTGGACAGTTATTTATGGCTACACCTTC
TRBD1	TRBV23-1	NA	TRBJ2-7	CASSQRDSPYYEQYF	TGCGCCAGCAGTCAAAGGGACAGCCCCTACTACGAGCAGTACTTC
NA	TRBV19	NA	TRBJ1-2	CASFPGHDTYFNYGYTF	TGTGCCAGTTTTCCAGGGCACGACACCTATTTTAACTATGGCTACACCTTC
NA	TRBV2	few	TRBJ2-7	CASSDTITGIDSYEQYF	TGTGCCAGCAGTGATACGATAACAGGGATTGACTCCTACGAGCAGTACTTC
NA	TRBV19	NA	TRBJ1-2	CASSIGSAGNLNYGYTF	TGTGCCAGTAGTATAGGATCCGCCGGGAACCTCAACTATGGCTACACCTTC
TRBD2	TRBV5-1	NA	TRBJ2-2	CASSSEREAIGELFF	TGCGCCAGCAGCTCAGAGCGGGAGGCGATCGGGGAGCTGTTTTTT
NA	TRBV7-2	NA	TRBJ2-2	CASSSYLSGELFF	TGTGCCAGCAGCTCCTACTTGTCCGGGGAGCTGTTTTTT
TRBD1	TRBV12-3/TRBV12-4	NA	TRBJ1-2	CASSPDRAYGYTF	TGTGCCAGCAGTCCGGACAGGGCTTATGGCTACACCTTC
NA	TRBV5-8	NA	TRBJ2-3	CASSSLGGNTDTQYF	TGTGCCAGCAGCTCGCTTGGCGGGAACACAGATACGCAGTATTTT
TRBD1	TRBV19	once	TRBJ1-2	CASSTGTVYGYTF	TGTGCCAGTAGTACAGGGACAGTCTATGGCTACACCTTC
NA	TRBV6-5	NA	TRBJ2-7	CASRRTASYEQYF	TGTGCCAGCCGTAGGACAGCTTCCTACGAGCAGTACTTC
TRBD2	TRBV6-1	NA	TRBJ2-1	CASSEVGGLAISYNEQFF	TGTGCCAGCAGTGAAGTGGGGGGACTAGCGATCTCCTACAATGAGCAGTTCTTC
TRBD1	TRBV15	NA	TRBJ1-5	CATSRGGGAGNQPQHF	TGTGCCACCAGCAGAGGAGGGGGCGCCGGCAATCAGCCCCAGCATTTT
NA	TRBV5-8	NA	TRBJ1-1	CASTVGGRGTEAFF	TGTGCCAGCACCGTGGGGGGACGGGGTACTGAAGCTTTCTTT
NA	TRBV28	NA	TRBJ1-4	CASSLLRTNEKLFF	TGTGCCAGCAGTTTGCTACGGACTAATGAAAAACTGTTTTTT
TRBD1	TRBV6-5	NA	TRBJ2-1	CASSRHNRGNEQFF	TGTGCCAGCAGTCGTCATAACAGGGGGAATGAGCAGTTCTTC
TRBD1	TRBV7-6	few	TRBJ1-2	CASSLGGQGQDGYTF	TGTGCCAGCAGCTTAGGGGGACAGGGTCAGGATGGCTACACCTTC
NA	TRBV11-2	NA	TRBJ1-2	CASTKNRDYGYTF	TGTGCCAGCACCAAAAACAGGGACTATGGCTACACCTTC